This T cell receptor (beta chain) was obtained from a study of cytomegalovirus exposure and HLA in healthy donors. Measured with immunoSEQ multiplex PCR; TCRdb has only the in-frame clones, and not every one. Found here are 130,000 to 150,000 clones, about 86% of them singletons; the top ten hold less than 3%. In the case of this clone: Its antigen is as yet unknown.

The V and J ends lost 0 bases and 5 bases, in that order; junction bases with no gene match: 9. This CDR3 contains 15 residues. Germline CDR1 is GTSNPN and CDR2 is SVGIG (reference sequence). Study results and caveats: The authors confirmed in vitro that a few CMV-associated chains were specific for CMV antigens. High sensitivity and specificity were reportedly achieved when the classifier diagnosed cytomegalovirus status.

The sequence was collected from a man aged 18 to 29 in good health and CMV-seronegative. The specimen sequenced was PBMCs. This chain uses TRBV30 with TRBJ2-7, with TRBD2 matching over 8 bases. The CDR3 protein is CAWSVFGGRPHEQYF. CDR3 bases: TGTGCCTGGAGTGTATTTGGCGGGAGGCCCCACGAGCAGTACTTC.